Below are 10 T cell receptor beta chains sequenced from a single sample in a study of blood T cells in healthy people across ages. Then a second PCR, running about 6 to 11 cycles, was carried out with a sample-barcoded 5' primer and a J-beta primer mix. TCRdb fed the 5' RACE reads into MiXCR, producing one record per CDR3 protein. The data hold roughly 1,500,000 distinct CDR3 sequences, with around two fifths observed a single time. The sample comprised blood. All receptors come from a woman under 30 in good health.

This clonotype has just a few counts. V is TRBV27 and J is TRBJ2-7; tentatively, D is TRBD1 or TRBD2 (5 bases each). Germline V gene data show CDR1 as MNHEY and CDR2 as SMNVEV (reference sequence). The length of the CDR3 is 16 residues. V lost 0 bases and J 1 base, leaving 13 bases between the germline ends. The CDR3 region is CASSLSGTAISYEQYF. The DNA of the CDR3 is TGTGCCAGCAGTTTATCGGGGACGGCCATTTCCTACGAGCAGTACTTC.

There are a few counts of this clonotype. The chain couples TRBV19 to TRBJ2-2, with TRBD2 matching 7 bases. The trim removed 9 bases at V and 2 bases at J, leaving 9 bases unmatched. Germline V CDR1 and CDR2: LNHDA, SQIVND (reference sequence). The CDR3 covers 15 residues. CDR3 coding DNA: TGTGCCAGCGGGGGGAAGCGGACCAACACCGGGGAGCTGTTTTTT. Translation: CASGGKRTNTGELFF.

V gene TRBV9 combines with J gene TRBJ2-1, with 7 bases identical to TRBD2. In germline, CDR1 is SGDLS, CDR2 YYNGEE. After removal of 0 bases from V and 6 bases from J, the junction contained 6 bases not matched to a gene. There are 15 residues in the CDR3. CDR3 sequence (DNA): TGTGCCAGCAGCGTAGAACCTAGCGGCCTCAATGAGCAGTTCTTC. This translates into CASSVEPSGLNEQFF.

This clonotype was counted a few times. The chain is built from TRBV3-1 and TRBJ1-5; D might be TRBD1 (5 bases). With 0 bases removed from V and 9 bases from J, the gap between germline ends came to 9 bases. Germline V lookup: CDR1 LGHDT, CDR2 YNNKEL (reference sequence). The CDR3 spans 13 residues. The chain's CDR3 is CASSQDAGGPQHF. The CDR3 DNA reads as TGTGCCAGCAGCCAAGATGCCGGGGGGCCCCAGCATTTT.

Notes on this clonotype: At one end, the junction sequence differs from germline, possibly due to a read error. The chain recombines TRBV9 with TRBJ2-1, with 7 bases aligning to TRBD2. The germline V gene has CDR1 SGDLS and CDR2 YYNGEE. CDR3 size: 15 residues. The CDR3 spells CASSGLGGGYNGQFF. CDR3 DNA: TGTGCCAGCAGCGGGCTTGGGGGGGGGTACAATGGGCAGTTCTTC.

The genes are TRBV20-1 and TRBJ1-2, with a tentative D call TRBD1 (6 bases). This CDR3 is 15 amino acids long. V gave up 5 bases and J gave up 3 bases, with 19 bases separating them. From germline, CDR1 is DFQATT and CDR2 SNEGSKA (reference sequence). CDR3 coding DNA: TGCAGTGCTCCTCGCCGGGACAAGGGGGACTATGGCTACACCTTC. It encodes CSAPRRDKGDYGYTF.

Details on this clonotype: Just one base apart from a much larger clone, this may be a read error. The chain joins TRBV5-1 to TRBJ2-1; the D gene is possibly TRBD1 (5 bases). V was trimmed by 2 bases and J by 5 bases, leaving 8 bases between them. The CDR3 has 13 amino acids. Germline V gives CDR1 SGHRS, CDR2 YFSETQ. The CDR3 DNA sequence: TGCGCCAGCAGCTTTGTAGGGGACAATGAGCAGTTCTTC. Residues: CASSFVGDNEQFF.

This clonotype was counted only a few times. V and J are TRBV11-2 and TRBJ2-3; no clear D. Looked up from germline, CDR1 is SGHAT and CDR2 is FQNNGV. The CDR3 covers 15 residues. V dropped 0 bases and J dropped 8 bases, with 15 bases sitting between them. As DNA, the CDR3 is TGTGCCAGCAGCTTAGAAGGTCATTTTTATGGTACGCAGTATTTT. Amino acid sequence: CASSLEGHFYGTQYF.

Many counts were recorded for this clonotype. J is TRBJ2-7 and V is TRBV27; D may match TRBD1 or TRBD2 (5 bases each). CDR1 and CDR2 (germline): MNHEY, SMNVEV (reference sequence). With 5 bases removed from V and 2 bases from J, the gap between germline ends came to 19 bases. The CDR3 runs 16 residues. The CDR3: CASSPSMGTVTYEQYF. DNA for the CDR3: TGTGCCAGCAGTCCGAGCATGGGGACGGTTACCTACGAGCAGTACTTC.

This chain links TRBV11-2 with TRBJ2-2; 8 bases agree with TRBD2. The CDR3 covers 16 residues. CDR1 is SGHAT and CDR2 is FQNNGV in the germline V gene. J was trimmed by 3 bases and V by 5 bases; bases with no gene match: 8. The CDR3 region is CASSTTGTRYTGELFF. The CDR3 DNA is TGTGCCAGCAGCACAACCGGGACTAGATACACCGGGGAGCTGTTTTTT.